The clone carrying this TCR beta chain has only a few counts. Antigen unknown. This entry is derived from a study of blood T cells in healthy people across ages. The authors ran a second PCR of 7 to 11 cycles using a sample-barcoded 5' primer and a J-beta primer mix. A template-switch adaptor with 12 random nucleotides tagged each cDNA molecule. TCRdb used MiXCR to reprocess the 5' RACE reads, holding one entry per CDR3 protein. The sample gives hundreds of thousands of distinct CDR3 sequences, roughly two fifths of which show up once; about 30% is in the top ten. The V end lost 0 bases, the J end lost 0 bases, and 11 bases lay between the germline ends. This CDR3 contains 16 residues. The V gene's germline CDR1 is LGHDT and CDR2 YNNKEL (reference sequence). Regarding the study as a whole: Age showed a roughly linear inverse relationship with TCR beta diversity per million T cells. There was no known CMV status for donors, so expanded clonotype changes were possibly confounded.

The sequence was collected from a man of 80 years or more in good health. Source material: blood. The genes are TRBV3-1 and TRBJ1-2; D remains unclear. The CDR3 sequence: CASSQDAHAANYGYTF. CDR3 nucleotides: TGTGCCAGCAGCCAAGATGCTCACGCCGCTAACTATGGCTACACCTTC.